This record covers a single T cell receptor (beta chain). Germline CDR1 reads SGDLS; CDR2 reads YYNGEE. Trimming removed 0 bases from V and 2 bases from J; junction bases left unmatched: 3. CDR3 length: 16 residues. This record comes from a study of T cell changes during pregnancy in multiple sclerosis. Only in-frame clones appear in the TCRdb table, and some are missing; sequencing was by immunoSEQ multiplex PCR. The data hold fewer than 40,000 clones, with about nine tenths observed a single time. The source material was CD8+ T cells from peripheral blood mononuclear cells, sampled before pregnancy. The gene calls are TRBV9 and TRBJ2-3; 10 bases map to TRBD1. The receptor's source is a female donor with multiple sclerosis, enrolled in a pregnancy study. The CDR3, as DNA: TGTGCCAGCAGCGTAGGGGGGACAGGGGTCACAGATACGCAGTATTTT. Residues: CASSVGGTGVTDTQYF.